This T cell receptor (beta chain) came from a study of identical twins. Notes on the study in general: Abundant beta clonotypes from cord blood bore fewer insertions; memory repertoires lacked this pattern. The authors noted that invariant MAIT and iNKT cells could partly confound zero-insertion analyses. Alpha sequences that were out-of-frame and twin-shared showed an excess of low generation probability.

With template switching, a universal primer site was added, and the cDNA carried unique molecular identifiers. MiXCR, applied by TCRdb to the 5' RACE reads, yields one record per CDR3 protein. Among around 370,000 distinct CDR3 sequences listed, around 9% were seen once. The CDR3 covers 15 residues. The J segment lost 9 bases and the V segment lost 0 bases, leaving 6 bases of the junction unmatched. Germline V gives CDR1 ENHRY, CDR2 SYGVKD. About this clonotype: Its antigen is still unknown.

Material: naive T cells sorted from blood. The clonotype comes from a woman aged 50 to 60 in good health. The gene calls are TRBV10-3 and TRBJ1-5; 9 bases fit TRBD1. For the CDR3, the DNA is TGTGCCATCAGTGAGTCGGGACAGGGCCTTTTGCCCCAGCATTTT. Encoded protein: CAISESGQGLLPQHF.